The rows below give T cell receptor beta chains drawn from one sample of a study of T cells after yellow fever vaccination. TCRdb processed the 5' RACE reads anew with MiXCR; each CDR3 protein has one entry. The sample records around 340,000 distinct CDR3 sequences, around 13% being singletons. Sequenced here: CD4+ T cells sorted from PBMCs, sampled 15 days after the yellow fever booster vaccination. The source of these receptors is a man aged 18 to 30 who received the YFV17D yellow fever vaccine. The conserved cysteine and the conserved F or W are not part of the CDR3 here. The D gene is left open where the match is weak. The size field is filled for only some rows; it gives once, few, many or a size class.

j_call: TRBJ2-2
d_call: NA
clone_size: few
v_call: TRBV12-3/TRBV12-4
cdr3_aa: ASCRETSGLGELF

j_call: TRBJ1-1
d_call: NA
clone_size: NA
v_call: TRBV2
cdr3_aa: ASSLFPNQNTEAF

j_call: TRBJ2-3
d_call: TRBD2
clone_size: few
v_call: TRBV12-3/TRBV12-4
cdr3_aa: ASSLGISGGLTDTQY

j_call: TRBJ1-4
d_call: NA
clone_size: NA
v_call: TRBV15
cdr3_aa: ATSRGTGQTAEKLF

j_call: TRBJ2-7
d_call: TRBD1
clone_size: NA
v_call: TRBV19
cdr3_aa: ASSGQGGYEQY

j_call: TRBJ1-2
d_call: NA
clone_size: NA
v_call: TRBV7-8
cdr3_aa: ASSLAHGERT

j_call: TRBJ2-3
d_call: NA
clone_size: NA
v_call: TRBV7-2
cdr3_aa: ASSRDRSLASDTQY

j_call: TRBJ2-7
d_call: NA
clone_size: few
v_call: TRBV23-1
cdr3_aa: ASSLNFLSYEQY

j_call: TRBJ2-4
d_call: TRBD1
clone_size: NA
v_call: TRBV7-3
cdr3_aa: ASSPGQGGNIQY

j_call: TRBJ1-6
d_call: NA
clone_size: NA
v_call: TRBV25-1
cdr3_aa: ASSQAGRGSPLH

j_call: TRBJ2-3
d_call: TRBD2
clone_size: few
v_call: TRBV10-2
cdr3_aa: ASSGRVWTSGKSSTDTQY

j_call: TRBJ2-1
d_call: NA
clone_size: few
v_call: TRBV7-2
cdr3_aa: ASSLDRSGVAKNEQF

j_call: TRBJ2-2
d_call: NA
clone_size: NA
v_call: TRBV5-1
cdr3_aa: ASREVSNTGELF

j_call: TRBJ2-7
d_call: NA
clone_size: NA
v_call: TRBV6-2/TRBV6-3
cdr3_aa: ASSDFRTHLEQY

j_call: TRBJ2-1
d_call: TRBD1
clone_size: few
v_call: TRBV24-1
cdr3_aa: ATSDQTGVGGEQF

j_call: TRBJ2-2
d_call: NA
clone_size: NA
v_call: TRBV29-1
cdr3_aa: SVAGGPNTGELF

j_call: TRBJ1-3
d_call: TRBD1
clone_size: few
v_call: TRBV7-8
cdr3_aa: ASRPGGNRNTIY

j_call: TRBJ1-2
d_call: NA
clone_size: NA
v_call: TRBV12-3/TRBV12-4
cdr3_aa: ASRGEGDWGYT

j_call: TRBJ1-1
d_call: NA
clone_size: NA
v_call: TRBV14
cdr3_aa: ASSQAIGLSNTEAF

j_call: TRBJ1-2
d_call: TRBD1
clone_size: NA
v_call: TRBV7-9
cdr3_aa: ASSLQSGTAYGYT

j_call: TRBJ1-1
d_call: TRBD1
clone_size: few
v_call: TRBV7-2
cdr3_aa: ASSFVGQGVTEAF

j_call: TRBJ2-5
d_call: NA
clone_size: few
v_call: TRBV10-3
cdr3_aa: AISVQPLATIQETQY